This T cell receptor beta chain was recovered during a study of blood T cell repertoires in COVID-19. Study overall: Sites in the United States, Italy and Spain provided acute and convalescent COVID-19 samples.

The ends were cut back, 8 bases at V and 4 bases at J, with 10 bases in the middle. The CDR3 loop spans 12 amino acids. The germline CDR1 and CDR2 sequences are MDHEN and SYDVKM. As originally analysed: Cell counts per sample came from amplifying reference gene primers. Using immunoSEQ multiplex PCR, the repertoire was profiled, and TCRdb retains in-frame clones only, with some absent. That table is the source of V, J and clone size, and D and trimming were worked out from the DNA. The table has 250,000 to 400,000 clones, 90% seen once. Enrolment of Seattle patients took place during active infection, and they were followed longitudinally.

The sequence was collected from a woman in her twenties or thirties with COVID-19, enrolled during active disease. V gene TRBV28 combines with J gene TRBJ2-3; D not certain. The sequencing sample was made of peripheral blood. The CDR3 DNA reads as TGTGCCAGCCAGATTCGTTCAGATACGCAGTATTTT. It encodes CASQIRSDTQYF. Based on the CDR3 plus reference TRBV28 and TRBJ2-3, the full variable domain is DVKVTQSSRYLVKRTGEKVFLECVQDMDHENMFWYRQDPGLGLRLIYFSYDVKMKEKGDIPEGYSVSREKKERFSLILESASTNQTSMYLCASQIRSDTQYFGPGTRLTVL.